This entry features one T cell receptor (beta chain) sequence. Antigen: not known. Naive CD4+ cells had CD25+ Tregs removed. Constant-region reverse primers amplified full-length variable regions, followed by semi-nested Nested Universal Primer A PCR. TCRdb passed the 5' RACE reads through MiXCR, listing each CDR3 protein once. The sample yields roughly 52,000 distinct CDR3 sequences, 15% to 20% seen once. Whole-study results and caveats: In terms of TCR gene usage, tumor memory CD4+ T cells clustered together with blood and lymph node memory CD4+ cells, as well as with lymph node naive CD4+ cells. Tumor-infiltrating Treg TCR alpha and beta sequences overlapped most with tumor naive CD4+ T cells, then blood naive.

V lost 1 base and J lost 6, with 6 bases in between. This CDR3 contains 12 residues. Germline CDR1 reads SGHRS; CDR2 reads YFSETQ. Sequences were obtained from naive CD4+ T cells sorted from blood. Regarding subset: naive CD4+ T cells, CD4+CD45RA+CD25-. The clonotype comes from a female donor with breast cancer. The rearrangement links TRBV5-1 to TRBJ2-3; D unresolved. The CDR3 is CASSLHEDTQYF. The CDR3 DNA reads TGCGCCAGCAGCTTGCATGAGGATACGCAGTATTTT.